The source of this T cell receptor (beta chain) is a study of early T cells in non-severe SARS-CoV-2 infection. The overall study: Unsorted whole-blood RNA was sequenced in bulk, leaving chains unpaired.

This clonotype was seen many times. Its matching antigen is unknown. Attachment of unique molecular identifiers was made to individual cDNA molecules. TCRdb called the 5' RACE reads again in MiXCR, with one record for every CDR3 protein. This sample has more than 45,000 distinct CDR3 sequences, with over 10% found just once. Study-wide points: Sequences matched to VDJdb favored anti-spike CD8 responses, while private and CD4 specificities were missed.

The sequenced material came from whole blood. This receptor was obtained from an adult who was a healthcare worker with PCR-confirmed SARS-CoV-2 infection or an uninfected control (not recorded which).

CDR3 loop: CASSHQGYNEQFF. CDR3 nucleotide sequence: TGTGCCAGTAGCCACCAGGGGTACAATGAGCAGTTCTTC. The rearrangement links TRBV19 to TRBJ2-1; D perhaps matches TRBD1 (6 bases). V dropped 6 bases and J dropped 4 bases, with 10 bases sitting between them. CDR1 and CDR2 (germline): LNHDA, SQIVND (reference sequence). This CDR3 is 13 amino acids long.